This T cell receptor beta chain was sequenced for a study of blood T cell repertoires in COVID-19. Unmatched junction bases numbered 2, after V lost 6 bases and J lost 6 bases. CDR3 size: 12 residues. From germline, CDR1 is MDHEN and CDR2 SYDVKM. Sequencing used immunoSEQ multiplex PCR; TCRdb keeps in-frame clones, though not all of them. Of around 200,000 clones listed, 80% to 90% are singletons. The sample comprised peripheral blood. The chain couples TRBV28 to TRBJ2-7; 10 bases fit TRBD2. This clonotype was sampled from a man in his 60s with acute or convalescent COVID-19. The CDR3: CASRRLAGEQYF. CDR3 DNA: TGTGCCAGCAGACGACTAGCGGGCGAGCAGTACTTC.